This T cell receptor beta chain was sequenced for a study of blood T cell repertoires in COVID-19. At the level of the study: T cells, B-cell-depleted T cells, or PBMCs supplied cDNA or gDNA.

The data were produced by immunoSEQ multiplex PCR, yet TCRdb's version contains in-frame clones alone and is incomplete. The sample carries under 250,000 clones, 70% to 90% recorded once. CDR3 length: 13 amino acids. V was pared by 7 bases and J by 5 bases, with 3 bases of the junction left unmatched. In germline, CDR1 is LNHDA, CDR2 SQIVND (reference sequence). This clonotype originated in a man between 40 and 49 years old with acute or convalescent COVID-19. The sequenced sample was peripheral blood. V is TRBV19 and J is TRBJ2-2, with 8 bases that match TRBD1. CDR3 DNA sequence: TGTGCCAGTAACAGGGGGGTGACCGGGGAGCTGTTTTTT. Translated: CASNRGVTGELFF.